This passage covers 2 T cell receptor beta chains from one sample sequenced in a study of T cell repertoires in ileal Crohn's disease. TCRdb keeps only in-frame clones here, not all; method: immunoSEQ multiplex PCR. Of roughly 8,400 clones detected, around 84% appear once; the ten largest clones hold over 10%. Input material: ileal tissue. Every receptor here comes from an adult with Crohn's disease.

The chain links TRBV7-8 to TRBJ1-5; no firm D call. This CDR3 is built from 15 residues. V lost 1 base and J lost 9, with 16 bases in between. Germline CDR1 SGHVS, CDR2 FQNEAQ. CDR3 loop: CASSLGGDVARPQHF. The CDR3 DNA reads TGTGCCAGCAGCTTAGGGGGAGATGTGGCGCGGCCCCAGCATTTT.

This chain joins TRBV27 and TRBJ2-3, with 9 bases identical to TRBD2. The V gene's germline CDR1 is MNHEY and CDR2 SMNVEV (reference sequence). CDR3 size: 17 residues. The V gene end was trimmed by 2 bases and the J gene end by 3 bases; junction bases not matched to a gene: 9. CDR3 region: CASSLDLAGVATDTQYF. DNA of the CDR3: TGTGCCAGCAGTTTAGACTTAGCGGGAGTGGCGACAGATACGCAGTATTTT.